Listed below are T cell receptor beta chains from one sample, sequenced in a study of cytomegalovirus exposure and HLA in healthy donors. Data came from immunoSEQ multiplex PCR; TCRdb stores just in-frame clones and leaves some out. The table records under 150,000 clones, roughly 80% of them present only once. Material for sequencing was PBMCs. The receptors were sampled from a man aged 40-49 years in good health and CMV-seropositive. Both conserved end residues are part of each CDR3. D genes are given only for firm matches. Size tells how often a clone was seen (once, few, many) or the class of an expanded clone, and some rows leave it out.

d_gene	abundance	v_gene	j_gene	CDR3aa	CDR3nt
TRBD1	few	TRBV7-9	TRBJ2-7	CASSLVRGGYPYEQYF	TGTGCCAGCAGCTTAGTAAGAGGGGGCTACCCTTACGAGCAGTACTTC
TRBD2	.	TRBV6-5	TRBJ2-5	CASSYPHSGSGETQYF	TGTGCCAGCAGTTACCCCCATAGCGGGAGCGGGGAGACCCAGTACTTC
.	.	TRBV6-6	TRBJ1-2	CASRGTLYGYTF	TGTGCCAGCAGGGGGACACTTTATGGCTACACCTTC
.	.	TRBV5-1	TRBJ2-1	CASSLMQYNEQFF	TGCGCCAGCAGCTTGATGCAGTACAATGAGCAGTTCTTC
.	once	TRBV19	TRBJ2-3	CASSVQGSDTQYF	TGTGCCAGTAGTGTTCAGGGAAGCGATACGCAGTATTTT
TRBD2	.	TRBV7-9	TRBJ2-1	CASPGREGPYEQFF	TGTGCCAGCCCCGGGAGGGAGGGTCCCTATGAGCAGTTCTTC
.	.	TRBV9	TRBJ2-7	CASSVAGESYEQYF	TGTGCCAGCAGCGTAGCGGGAGAATCCTACGAGCAGTACTTC
.	.	TRBV5-4	TRBJ2-1	CASSSEDIFPYNEQFF	TGTGCCAGCAGCTCAGAGGACATTTTCCCCTACAATGAGCAGTTCTTC
.	.	TRBV25-1	TRBJ2-7	CASSADKGHHYEQYF	TGTGCCAGCAGTGCCGATAAGGGACACCACTACGAGCAGTACTTC
.	.	TRBV5-1	TRBJ1-1	CASRPGGGETEAFF	TGCGCCAGCAGACCCGGGGGGGGCGAGACTGAAGCTTTCTTT
TRBD1	.	TRBV7-9	TRBJ2-3	CASSLGTGHKYF	TGTGCCAGCAGCTTAGGGACAGGCCACAAGTATTTT
.	.	TRBV7-2	TRBJ1-2	CASSPQDSYGYTF	TGTGCCAGCAGCCCACAAGACAGCTATGGCTACACCTTC
.	.	TRBV6-6	TRBJ1-5	CASDYSFNQPQHF	TGTGCCAGCGACTACAGTTTCAATCAGCCCCAGCATTTT
.	few	TRBV7-9	TRBJ2-7	CASSHETGSYEQYF	TGTGCCAGCAGCCATGAGACAGGTTCCTACGAGCAGTACTTC
.	.	TRBV6-1	TRBJ1-2	CASSLSGYGYTF	TGTGCCAGCAGCCTCTCGGGCTATGGCTACACCTTC
TRBD2	.	TRBV7-9	TRBJ2-3	CASSAATSGTTDTQYF	TGTGCCAGCAGCGCCGCGACTAGCGGAACCACAGATACGCAGTATTTT
.	.	TRBV7-9	TRBJ2-5	CASSLGSAEGAQYF	TGTGCCAGCAGCTTAGGCTCGGCAGAGGGTGCCCAGTACTTC